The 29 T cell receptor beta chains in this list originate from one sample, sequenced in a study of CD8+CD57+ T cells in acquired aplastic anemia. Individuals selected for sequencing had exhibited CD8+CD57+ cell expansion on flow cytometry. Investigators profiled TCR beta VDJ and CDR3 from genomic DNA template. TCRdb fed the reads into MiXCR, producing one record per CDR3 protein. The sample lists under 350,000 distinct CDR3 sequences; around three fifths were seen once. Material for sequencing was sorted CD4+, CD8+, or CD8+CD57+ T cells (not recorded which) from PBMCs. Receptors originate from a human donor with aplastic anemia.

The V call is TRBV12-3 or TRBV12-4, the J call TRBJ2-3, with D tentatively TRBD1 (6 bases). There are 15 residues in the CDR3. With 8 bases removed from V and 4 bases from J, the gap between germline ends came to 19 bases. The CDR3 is CASHQQGSDADTQYF. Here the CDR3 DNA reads TGTGCCAGCCATCAGCAGGGGTCGGACGCAGATACGCAGTATTTT.

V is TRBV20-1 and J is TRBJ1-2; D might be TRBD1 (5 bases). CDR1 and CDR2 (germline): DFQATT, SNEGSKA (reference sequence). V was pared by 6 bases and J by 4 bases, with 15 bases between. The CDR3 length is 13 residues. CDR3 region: CSAQAPGLYGYTF. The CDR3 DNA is TGCAGTGCCCAGGCACCAGGGCTCTATGGCTACACCTTC.

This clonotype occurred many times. The CDR3 reads CASSHDSNTEAFF. The CDR3 DNA reads as TGTGCCAGCTCTCACGACAGTAACACTGAAGCTTTCTTT. V usage is TRBV18 and J usage is TRBJ1-1, with D perhaps TRBD1 (5 bases). This CDR3 spans 13 amino acids. The germline V gene encodes CDR1 KGHSH and CDR2 LQKENI. The V end was cut by 6 bases, the J end by 2 bases, with 10 bases between.

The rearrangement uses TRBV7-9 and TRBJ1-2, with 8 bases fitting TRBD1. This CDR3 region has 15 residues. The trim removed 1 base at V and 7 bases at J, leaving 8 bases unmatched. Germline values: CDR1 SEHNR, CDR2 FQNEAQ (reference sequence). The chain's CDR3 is CASSLDRGGAGGYTF. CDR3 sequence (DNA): TGTGCCAGCAGCTTAGACAGGGGGGGTGCTGGTGGCTACACCTTC.

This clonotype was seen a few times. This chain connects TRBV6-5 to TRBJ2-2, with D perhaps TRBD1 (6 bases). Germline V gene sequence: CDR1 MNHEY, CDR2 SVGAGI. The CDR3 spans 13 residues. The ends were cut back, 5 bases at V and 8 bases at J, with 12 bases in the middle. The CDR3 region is CASSRYGTGELFF. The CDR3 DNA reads TGTGCCAGCAGTAGATACGGGACAGGGGAGCTGTTTTTT.

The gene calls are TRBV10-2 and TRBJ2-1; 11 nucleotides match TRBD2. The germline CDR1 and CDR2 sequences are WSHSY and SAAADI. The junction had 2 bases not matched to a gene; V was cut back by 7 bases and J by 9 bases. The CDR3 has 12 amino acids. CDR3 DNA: TGCGCCAGCAAAACTAGCGGGGGTGAGCAGTTCTTC. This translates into CASKTSGGEQFF.

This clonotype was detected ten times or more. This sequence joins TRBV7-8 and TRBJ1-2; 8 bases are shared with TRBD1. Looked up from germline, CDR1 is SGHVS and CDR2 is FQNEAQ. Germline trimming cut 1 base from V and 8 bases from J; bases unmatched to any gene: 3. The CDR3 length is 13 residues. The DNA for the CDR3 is TGTGCCAGCAGCTTAGGGACAGGGTTGGGCTACACCTTC. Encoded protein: CASSLGTGLGYTF.

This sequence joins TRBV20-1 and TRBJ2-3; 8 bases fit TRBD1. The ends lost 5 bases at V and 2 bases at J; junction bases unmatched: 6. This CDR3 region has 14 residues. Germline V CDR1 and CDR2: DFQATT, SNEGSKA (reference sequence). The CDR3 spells CSARGTGYTDTQYF. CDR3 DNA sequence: TGCAGTGCTCGGGGGACAGGATACACAGATACGCAGTATTTT.

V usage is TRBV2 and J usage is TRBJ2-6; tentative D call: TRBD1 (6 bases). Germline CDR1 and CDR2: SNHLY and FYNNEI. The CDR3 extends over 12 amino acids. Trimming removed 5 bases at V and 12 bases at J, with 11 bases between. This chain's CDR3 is CASSTGMTVLTF. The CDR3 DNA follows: TGTGCCAGCAGTACAGGGATGACCGTCCTGACTTTC.

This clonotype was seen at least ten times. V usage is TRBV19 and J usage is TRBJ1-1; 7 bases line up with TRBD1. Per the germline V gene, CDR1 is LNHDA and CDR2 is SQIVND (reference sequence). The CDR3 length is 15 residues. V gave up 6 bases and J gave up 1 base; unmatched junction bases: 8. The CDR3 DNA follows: TGTGCCAGTAGAACAGGGGATCTACGGAACACTGAAGCTTTCTTT. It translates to CASRTGDLRNTEAFF.

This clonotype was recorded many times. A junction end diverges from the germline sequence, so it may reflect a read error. The CDR3 DNA reads as TGTGCCACCGGCAGAGATCTGGGGGGCTGGCAGCCCCAGCATTTT. Encoded protein: CATGRDLGGWQPQHF. The chain joins TRBV15 to TRBJ1-5, with a tentative D call TRBD1 (6 bases). Per germline, CDR1 LNHNV and CDR2 YYDKDF (reference sequence). The CDR3 totals 15 residues. Looking up the rest from reference TRBV15 and TRBJ1-5 gives the full variable domain: DAMVIQNPRYQVTQFGKPVTLSCSQTLNHNVMYWYQQKSSQAPKLLFHYYDKDFNNEADTPDNFQSRRPNTSFCFLDIRSPGLGDTAMYLCATGRDLGGWQPQHFGDGTRLSIL.

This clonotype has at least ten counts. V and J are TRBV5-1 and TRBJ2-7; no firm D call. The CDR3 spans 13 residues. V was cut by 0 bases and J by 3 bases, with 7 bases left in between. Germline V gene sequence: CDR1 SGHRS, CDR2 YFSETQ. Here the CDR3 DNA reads TGCGCCAGCAGCTTGGTCGATTTCTACGAGCAGTACTTC. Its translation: CASSLVDFYEQYF.

The CDR3 nucleotides are TGTGCCAGCAGTGCCAACAGGGCGTCGGGAAACACCATATATTTT. Amino acids: CASSANRASGNTIYF. V gene TRBV25-1 combines with J gene TRBJ1-3, with D possibly being TRBD1 (6 bases). The CDR3 is 15 amino acids. Germline CDR1 MGHDK, CDR2 SYGVNS. The V end lost 4 bases, the J end lost 4 bases, and 14 bases lay between the germline ends.

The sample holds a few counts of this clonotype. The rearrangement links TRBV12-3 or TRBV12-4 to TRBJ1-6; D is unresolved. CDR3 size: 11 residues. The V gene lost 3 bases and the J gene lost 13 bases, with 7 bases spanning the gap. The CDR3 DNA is TGTGCCAGCAGTTTGGGAGTTCCCCTCCACTTT. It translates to CASSLGVPLHF.

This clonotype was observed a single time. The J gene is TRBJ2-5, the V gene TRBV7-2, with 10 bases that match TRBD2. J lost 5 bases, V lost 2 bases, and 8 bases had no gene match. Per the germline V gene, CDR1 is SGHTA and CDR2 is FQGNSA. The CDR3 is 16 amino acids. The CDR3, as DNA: TGTGCCAGCAGCTTACCTCTCCTAGCGGGAGTCGAGACCCAGTACTTC. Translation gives CASSLPLLAGVETQYF.

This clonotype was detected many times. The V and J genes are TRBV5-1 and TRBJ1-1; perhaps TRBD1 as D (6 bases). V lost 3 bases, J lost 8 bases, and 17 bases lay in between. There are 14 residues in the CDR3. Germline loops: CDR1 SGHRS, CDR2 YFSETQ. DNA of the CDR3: TGCGCCAGCAGCTGGGGGGCAGGGTTAAAGGAAGCTTTCTTT. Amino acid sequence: CASSWGAGLKEAFF. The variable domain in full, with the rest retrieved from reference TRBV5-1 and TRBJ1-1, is KAGVTQTPRYLIKTRGQQVTLSCSPISGHRSVSWYQQTPGQGLQFLFEYFSETQRNKGNFPGRFSGRQFSNSRSEMNVSTLELGDSALYLCASSWGAGLKEAFFGQGTRLTVV.

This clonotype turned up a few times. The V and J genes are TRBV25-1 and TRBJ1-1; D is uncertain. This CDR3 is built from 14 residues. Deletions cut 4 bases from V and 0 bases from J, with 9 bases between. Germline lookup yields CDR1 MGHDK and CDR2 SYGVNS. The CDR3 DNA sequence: TGTGCCAGCAGTGTTGACGGAATGAACACTGAAGCTTTCTTT. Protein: CASSVDGMNTEAFF.

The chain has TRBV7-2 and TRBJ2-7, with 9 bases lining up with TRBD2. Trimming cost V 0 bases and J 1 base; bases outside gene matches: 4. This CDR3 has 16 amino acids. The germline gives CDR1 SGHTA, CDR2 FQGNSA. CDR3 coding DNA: TGTGCCAGCAGCTTAGCGCTAGCGGGGCATTCCTACGAGCAGTACTTC. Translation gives CASSLALAGHSYEQYF.

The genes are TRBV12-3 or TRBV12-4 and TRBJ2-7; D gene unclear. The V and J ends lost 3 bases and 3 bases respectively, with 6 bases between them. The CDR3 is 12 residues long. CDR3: CASSLSDYEQYF. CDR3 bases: TGTGCCAGCAGTTTGTCCGACTACGAGCAGTACTTC.

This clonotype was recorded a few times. CDR3 sequence (DNA): TGTGCCAGCAGGAACAGGGAATTGAACACTGAAGCTTTCTTT. Translation gives CASRNRELNTEAFF. V is TRBV27 and J is TRBJ1-1, with D tentatively TRBD1 (6 bases). The CDR3 extends over 14 amino acids. V gave up 6 bases and J gave up 0 bases, with 11 bases separating them. Germline loops: CDR1 MNHEY, CDR2 SMNVEV (reference sequence).

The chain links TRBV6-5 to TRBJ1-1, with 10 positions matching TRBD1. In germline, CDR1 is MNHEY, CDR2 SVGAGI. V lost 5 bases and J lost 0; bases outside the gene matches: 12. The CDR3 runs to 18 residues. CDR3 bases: TGTGCCAGCAGTGGCCTTGGCAAGACAGGGGGCTTGAACACTGAAGCTTTCTTT. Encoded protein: CASSGLGKTGGLNTEAFF.

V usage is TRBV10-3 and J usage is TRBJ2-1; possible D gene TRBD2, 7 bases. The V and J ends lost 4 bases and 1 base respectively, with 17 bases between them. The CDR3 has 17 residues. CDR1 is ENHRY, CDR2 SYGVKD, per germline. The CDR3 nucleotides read TGTGCCATCAGTGGGGGGCTAGGGCGGGAGTCCTACAATGAGCAGTTCTTC. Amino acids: CAISGGLGRESYNEQFF.

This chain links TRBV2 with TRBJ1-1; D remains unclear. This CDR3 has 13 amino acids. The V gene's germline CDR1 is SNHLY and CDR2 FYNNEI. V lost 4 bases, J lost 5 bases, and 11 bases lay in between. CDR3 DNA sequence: TGTGCCAGCAGTGCTTGGGATGGGACTGAAGCTTTCTTT. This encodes CASSAWDGTEAFF.

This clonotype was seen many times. CDR3 nucleotide sequence: TGTGCCAGCAGCGTAGCGGGGCCAGGCGAGCAGTACTTC. It codes for CASSVAGPGEQYF. The chain carries TRBV9 and TRBJ2-7; D tentatively fits TRBD1 or TRBD2 (5 bases each). CDR1 and CDR2 (germline): SGDLS, YYNGEE. The CDR3 sequence is 13 residues long. Trimming removed 0 bases at V and 6 bases at J, with 10 bases between.

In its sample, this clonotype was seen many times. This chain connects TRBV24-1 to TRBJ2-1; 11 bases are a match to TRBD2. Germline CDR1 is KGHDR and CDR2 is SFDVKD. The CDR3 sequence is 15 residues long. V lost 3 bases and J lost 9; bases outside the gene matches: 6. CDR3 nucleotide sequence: TGTGCCACCAGTGATACTCGGACTAGCGGGCGTGAGCAGTTCTTC. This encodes CATSDTRTSGREQFF.

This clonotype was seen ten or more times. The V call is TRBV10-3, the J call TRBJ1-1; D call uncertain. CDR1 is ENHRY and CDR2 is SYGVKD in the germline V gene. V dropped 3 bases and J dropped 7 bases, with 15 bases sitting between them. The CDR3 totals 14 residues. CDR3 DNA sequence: TGTGCCATCAGTGACTTCAACAGAGCAGGTGAAGCTTTCTTT. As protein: CAISDFNRAGEAFF.

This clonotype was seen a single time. The CDR3 region has the DNA TGCAGTGCCCTACTCCAATCCGGGGAGCTGTTTTTT. Its protein product is CSALLQSGELFF. The gene calls are TRBV20-1 and TRBJ2-2; D not certain. Trimming shortened V by 6 bases and J by 6 bases, and 11 bases separated the two germline ends. The CDR3 sequence is 12 residues long. Germline-derived CDR1 and CDR2 are DFQATT and SNEGSKA (reference sequence).

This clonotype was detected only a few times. In nucleotides, the CDR3 is TGTGCCAGTAGTATACTAGCGGGAGGATTCGGGGAGCTGTTTTTT. It encodes CASSILAGGFGELFF. The V and J genes are TRBV19 and TRBJ2-2; 11 positions match TRBD2. CDR1 is LNHDA and CDR2 is SQIVND in the germline V gene (reference sequence). After removal of 2 bases from V and 7 bases from J, the junction contained 3 bases not matched to a gene. CDR3 length: 15 amino acids. The full variable domain, rest sourced from reference TRBV19 and TRBJ2-2, is DGGITQSPKYLFRKEGQNVTLSCEQNLNHDAMYWYRQDPGQGLRLIYYSQIVNDFQKGDIAEGYSVSREKKESFPLTVTSAQKNPTAFYLCASSILAGGFGELFFGEGSRLTVL.

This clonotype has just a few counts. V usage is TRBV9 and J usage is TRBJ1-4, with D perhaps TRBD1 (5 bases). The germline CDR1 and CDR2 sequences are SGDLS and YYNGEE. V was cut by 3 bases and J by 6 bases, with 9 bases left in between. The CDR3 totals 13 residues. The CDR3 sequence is CASSEGDDEKLFF. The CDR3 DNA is TGTGCCAGCAGCGAAGGGGACGATGAAAAACTGTTTTTT.